The 30 T cell receptor beta chains given below trace back to one sample, sequenced in a study of blood T cell repertoires in COVID-19 (dated by TCRdb to the early 2020s). The library was obtained by the immunoSEQ multiplex PCR assay. This is the immuneACCESS table as TCRdb keeps it, with only in-frame sequences that have V and J called. A part of the clones is gone; compared with another copy, unresolved V genes explain less than half, and the rest is unexplained. This sample comprises 400,000 to 450,000 clones, about nine tenths of them detected only once. The ten biggest clones cover about 0.57% of the sample. What was sequenced was PBMCs or T cells enriched from blood (not recorded which). Receptors were obtained from a man younger than 35 who had recovered from COVID-19.

The rearrangement uses TRBV5-1 and TRBJ1-1; the D is unclear. The CDR3 is made up of 14 amino acids. V was clipped by 5 bases and J by 4 bases, with 15 bases between them. Germline loops: CDR1 SGHRS, CDR2 YFSETQ. This CDR3 reads CASSPNAGRTEAFF. The CDR3 coding sequence is TGCGCCAGCAGTCCGAATGCGGGTCGCACTGAAGCTTTCTTT. Using reference TRBV5-1 and TRBJ1-1 for the parts outside the CDR3, the full variable domain is KAGVTQTPRYLIKTRGQQVTLSCSPISGHRSVSWYQQTPGQGLQFLFEYFSETQRNKGNFPGRFSGRQFSNSRSEMNVSTLELGDSALYLCASSPNAGRTEAFFGQGTRLTVV.

The V call is TRBV28, the J call TRBJ1-5, with 8 bases fitting TRBD1. Germline CDR1 reads MDHEN; CDR2 reads SYDVKM. CDR3 length equals 14 residues. The trim removed 6 bases at V and 2 bases at J, leaving 3 bases unmatched. CDR3 region: CASRVQGGNQPQHF. The DNA of the CDR3 is TGTGCCAGCAGGGTACAGGGGGGCAATCAGCCCCAGCATTTT.

The chain couples TRBV27 to TRBJ2-7, with TRBD2 as a possible D gene (5 bases). Looked up from germline, CDR1 is MNHEY and CDR2 is SMNVEV (reference sequence). The CDR3 consists of 15 residues. The V end lost 7 bases, the J end lost 3 bases, and 19 bases lay between the germline ends. The CDR3 DNA follows: TGTGCCAGCACCCTACTCGATAAGGGAGACTACGAGCAGTACTTC. The encoded protein is CASTLLDKGDYEQYF.

This clone came up once. The V call is TRBV19, the J call TRBJ1-2; 7 nucleotides agree with TRBD1. The germline gives CDR1 LNHDA, CDR2 SQIVND (reference sequence). This CDR3 contains 14 residues. V lost 5 bases to trimming and J lost 3 bases; unmatched junction nucleotides: 6. CDR3 in amino acids: CASSGTESHYGYTF. The CDR3 DNA reads TGTGCCAGTAGTGGGACAGAGAGTCACTATGGCTACACCTTC.

The V call is TRBV5-8, the J call TRBJ2-1; D ambiguous. The CDR3 covers 11 residues. V lost 0 bases, J lost 9 bases, and 4 bases lay in between. The germline V gene encodes CDR1 SGHTS and CDR2 YDEGEE. CDR3 in amino acids: CASSLAGEQFF. The DNA for the CDR3 is TGTGCCAGCAGCTTGGCCGGTGAGCAGTTCTTC.

The gene calls are TRBV9 and TRBJ1-3, with 7 bases identical to TRBD1. Per germline, CDR1 SGDLS and CDR2 YYNGEE. The CDR3 has 16 residues. V was clipped by 3 bases and J by 2 bases; unmatched bases: 8. The chain's CDR3 is CASSAFTGDTGNTIYF. CDR3 nucleotide sequence: TGTGCCAGCAGCGCCTTCACAGGGGATACTGGAAACACCATATATTTT.

This rearrangement joins TRBV7-9 to TRBJ1-1; no definite D call. This CDR3 comprises 14 residues. Trimming removed 1 base at V and 5 bases at J, with 11 bases between. Germline values: CDR1 SEHNR, CDR2 FQNEAQ (reference sequence). Here the CDR3 DNA reads TGTGCCAGCAGCTTAGAGGGAGTAAGGACTGAAGCTTTCTTT. Protein sequence: CASSLEGVRTEAFF.

The chain employs TRBV9 and TRBJ2-5, with 11 bases that match TRBD2. Germline V CDR1 and CDR2: SGDLS, YYNGEE. The junction had 5 bases not matched to a gene; V was cut back by 3 bases and J by 4 bases. The CDR3 length is 15 residues. CDR3 sequence (DNA): TGTGCCAGCAGCGCTAGCGGGAGGCCCTTAGAGACCCAGTACTTC. It is translated as CASSASGRPLETQYF.

V is TRBV24-1 and J is TRBJ2-5; 16 bases map to TRBD2. The CDR3 runs to 16 residues. CDR1 is KGHDR and CDR2 is SFDVKD in the germline V gene. With V trimmed by 5 bases and J by 5 bases, 4 bases remained unmatched. The CDR3 sequence: CATSGGLAGGPETQYF. The CDR3 coding sequence is TGTGCCACCAGTGGGGGACTAGCGGGAGGGCCTGAGACCCAGTACTTC.

V gene TRBV5-4 combines with J gene TRBJ2-1; 9 bases are shared with TRBD2. The CDR3 is 15 residues long. Trimming at V came to 4 bases and at J to 10 bases, leaving 12 bases not matched to a gene. Germline assignment: CDR1 SGHNT and CDR2 YYREEE (reference sequence). The CDR3 DNA follows: TGTGCCAGCAGCCTGCATTCTAGCGGGGCCGGGGAGCAGTTCTTC. Translating gives CASSLHSSGAGEQFF. The variable domain in full, completed from reference TRBV5-4 and TRBJ2-1, reads ETGVTQSPTHLIKTRGQQVTLRCSSQSGHNTVSWYQQALGQGPQFIFQYYREEENGRGNFPPRFSGLQFPNYSSELNVNALELDDSALYLCASSLHSSGAGEQFFGPGTRLTVL.

V usage is TRBV27 and J usage is TRBJ1-2; tentatively, D is TRBD1 (5 bases). CDR1 is MNHEY and CDR2 is SMNVEV in the germline V gene (reference sequence). The length of the CDR3 is 14 residues. Trimming removed 3 bases from V and 5 bases from J, with 13 bases in between. CDR3 nucleotides: TGTGCCAGCAGTTTTGGGGGGATGCCATATGGCTACACCTTC. It specifies CASSFGGMPYGYTF.

CDR3 protein: CASSPDRVTDTQYF. The CDR3, as DNA: TGTGCCAGCAGCCCGGACAGAGTCACAGATACGCAGTATTTT. The chain links TRBV3-1 (or the pseudogene TRBV3-2) to TRBJ2-3; D is perhaps TRBD1 (6 bases). The germline V gene encodes CDR1 LGHDT and CDR2 YNNKEL (reference sequence). The CDR3 contains 14 residues. Trimming pared 4 bases from V and 2 bases from J, leaving 10 bases between.

The rearrangement joins TRBV28 to TRBJ1-6; maybe TRBD1 (5 bases). Germline-derived CDR1 and CDR2 are MDHEN and SYDVKM. V dropped 6 bases and J dropped 7 bases, with 16 bases sitting between them. The CDR3 has 15 amino acids. The CDR3 sequence is CASRGRGQPNSPLHF. For the CDR3, the DNA is TGTGCCAGCAGAGGTAGGGGCCAGCCCAATTCACCCCTCCACTTT.

This clone was counted only a few times. V is TRBV28 and J is TRBJ1-1; weak D call: TRBD1 (6 bases). CDR1 and CDR2 (germline): MDHEN, SYDVKM. The CDR3 sequence is 14 residues long. The V end lost 2 bases, the J end lost 7 bases, and 14 bases lay between the germline ends. The CDR3 DNA is TGTGCCAGCAGTTTAATGGGGGCAGTTGGTGAAGCTTTCTTT. This codes for CASSLMGAVGEAFF. Using reference TRBV28 and TRBJ1-1 for the parts outside the CDR3, the full variable domain is DVKVTQSSRYLVKRTGEKVFLECVQDMDHENMFWYRQDPGLGLRLIYFSYDVKMKEKGDIPEGYSVSREKKERFSLILESASTNQTSMYLCASSLMGAVGEAFFGQGTRLTVV.

The V gene is TRBV7-3, the J gene TRBJ2-2; 8 positions match TRBD1. The CDR3 has 15 amino acids. Germline CDR1 is SGHTA and CDR2 is FQGTGA. V was clipped by 5 bases and J by 1 base; unmatched bases: 3. CDR3 sequence reads: CASSPGTGNTGELFF. CDR3 DNA sequence: TGTGCCAGCAGCCCCGGGACAGGGAACACCGGGGAGCTGTTTTTT.

V gene TRBV7-2 combines with J gene TRBJ2-7; 7 nucleotides align to TRBD1. The CDR3 totals 15 residues. Germline CDR1 SGHTA, CDR2 FQGNSA. Unmatched junction bases numbered 10, after V lost 2 bases and J lost 6 bases. The CDR3 sequence: CASSLKSTGNVEQYF. The DNA of the CDR3 is TGTGCCAGCAGCTTAAAGTCGACAGGGAACGTCGAGCAGTACTTC.

V is TRBV6-4 and J is TRBJ1-6; tentative D call: TRBD1 (5 bases). Germline V gene sequence: CDR1 MRHNA, CDR2 SNTAGT. The CDR3 has 15 residues. V was cut by 2 bases and J by 10 bases, with 15 bases left in between. Here the CDR3 reads CASSDGAGRGSPLHF. The CDR3, as DNA: TGTGCCAGCAGTGACGGGGCAGGGCGAGGCTCACCCCTCCACTTT.

The J gene is TRBJ1-6, the V gene TRBV6-1; 8 nucleotides agree with TRBD1. Germline V CDR1 and CDR2: MNHNS, SASEGT. V dropped 2 bases and J dropped 7; count of bases not matched to a gene: 1. The CDR3 runs 14 residues. CDR3 DNA sequence: TGTGCCAGCAGTGAAAGGACAGGGAATTCACCCCTCCACTTT. Translating gives CASSERTGNSPLHF.

The rearrangement links TRBV28 to TRBJ2-1, with 9 bases that match TRBD1. The CDR3 is 14 residues long. Losses at the gene ends were 5 bases for V and 7 bases for J; bases not matched to a gene: 6. Germline V gene data show CDR1 as MDHEN and CDR2 as SYDVKM. The CDR3 DNA follows: TGTGCCAGCAGTCTTAGGACAGGGGAAAATGAGCAGTTCTTC. Encoded protein: CASSLRTGENEQFF.

This clone was counted once. This chain joins TRBV7-2 and TRBJ2-2; the D gene is possibly TRBD1 (5 bases). Germline V gives CDR1 SGHTA, CDR2 FQGNSA. This CDR3 has 15 residues. V was clipped by 11 bases and J by 1 base, with 17 bases between them. CDR3 residues: CALTSGAMNTGELFF. In DNA form, the CDR3 reads TGTGCCCTCACCTCTGGGGCAATGAACACCGGGGAGCTGTTTTTT.

This clone was observed once. The chain recombines TRBV2 with TRBJ2-2; D not certain. CDR1 and CDR2 (germline): SNHLY, FYNNEI. The CDR3 has 13 amino acids. Trimming cost V 6 bases and J 4 bases, with 9 bases left between them. CDR3 residues: CASSLGGTGELFF. CDR3 bases: TGTGCCAGCAGCCTCGGCGGCACCGGGGAGCTGTTTTTT.

The chain is built from TRBV2 and TRBJ1-5, with D unresolved. The CDR3 covers 15 residues. Germline V gene data show CDR1 as SNHLY and CDR2 as FYNNEI. V was shortened by 6 bases and J by 4 bases, with 16 bases between the two germline ends. CDR3 nucleotides: TGTGCCAGCAGCGGCTCGACGGGTGGAAATCAGCCCCAGCATTTT. This codes for CASSGSTGGNQPQHF.

The CDR3 spells CASSPNDRTQYF. For the CDR3, the DNA is TGCGCCAGCAGTCCCAATGACAGGACCCAGTACTTC. The chain combines TRBV10-1 with TRBJ2-5; TRBD1 is a possible D gene (5 bases). This CDR3 is built from 12 residues. Germline CDR1 reads WNHNN; CDR2 reads SYGVQD (reference sequence). V was shortened by 5 bases and J by 7 bases, with 11 bases between the two germline ends.

This rearrangement joins TRBV10-3 to TRBJ2-1; a possible D gene is TRBD1 (8 bases). Trimming pared 8 bases from V and 8 bases from J, leaving 16 bases between. The CDR3 is made up of 13 amino acids. Germline V lookup: CDR1 ENHRY, CDR2 SYGVKD. The CDR3 reads CAIARTGRDEQFF. In nucleotides, the CDR3 is TGTGCCATCGCCCGGACAGGGAGGGATGAGCAGTTCTTC.

The chain is built from TRBV5-1 and TRBJ2-5, with D possibly TRBD1 on 5 matching bases. Germline V lookup: CDR1 SGHRS, CDR2 YFSETQ. V shed 3 bases and J shed 5 bases, with 11 bases lying between them. The CDR3 totals 13 residues. The CDR3 DNA follows: TGCGCCAGCAGCTATACAGGCGCCGAGACCCAGTACTTC. Its protein product is CASSYTGAETQYF. The whole variable domain, filled in from reference TRBV5-1 and TRBJ2-5, reads KAGVTQTPRYLIKTRGQQVTLSCSPISGHRSVSWYQQTPGQGLQFLFEYFSETQRNKGNFPGRFSGRQFSNSRSEMNVSTLELGDSALYLCASSYTGAETQYFGPGTRLLVL.

The chain combines TRBV20-1 with TRBJ2-1, with D perhaps matching TRBD2 (5 bases). The germline CDR1 and CDR2 sequences are DFQATT and SNEGSKA (reference sequence). V was shortened by 6 bases and J by 2 bases, with 17 bases between the two germline ends. This CDR3 has 15 amino acids. The CDR3 DNA follows: TGCAGTGCAAGTAGGCGAGCGGAGGCCTACAATGAGCAGTTCTTC. This encodes CSASRRAEAYNEQFF.

As for this clone: Other DNA sequences in the same sample also yield this CDR3. This chain connects TRBV27 to TRBJ2-5; no firm D call. The CDR3 is 13 amino acids. Trimming stripped 5 bases from V and 1 base from J, with 8 bases between. Germline CDR1 reads MNHEY; CDR2 reads SMNVEV (reference sequence). In DNA, the CDR3 is TGTGCCAGCAGTCTCAGGCCCCAAGAGACCCAGTACTTC. This gives the protein CASSLRPQETQYF.

The chain employs TRBV10-2 and TRBJ1-5; TRBD1 matches at 8 bases. The CDR3 has 14 amino acids. The junction had 5 bases not matched to a gene; V was cut back by 4 bases and J by 6 bases. Germline V lookup: CDR1 WSHSY, CDR2 SAAADI. This chain's CDR3 is CASSVAGGPQPQHF. CDR3 DNA: TGCGCCAGCAGTGTGGCAGGGGGCCCTCAGCCCCAGCATTTT.

Only one count was recorded for this clone. The rearrangement uses TRBV18 and TRBJ1-1; tentatively, D is TRBD1 (6 bases). The CDR3 runs to 13 residues. Germline V gene lookup returns CDR1 KGHSH and CDR2 LQKENI. Trimming pared 4 bases from V and 10 bases from J, leaving 16 bases between. The CDR3 is CASSHEESRGAFF. CDR3 bases: TGTGCCAGCTCACACGAAGAATCCAGGGGAGCTTTCTTT.

The V gene is TRBV5-4, the J gene TRBJ2-1; D possibly corresponds to TRBD2 (6 bases). The CDR3 spans 15 residues. Per the germline V gene, CDR1 is SGHNT and CDR2 is YYREEE (reference sequence). V dropped 4 bases and J dropped 5 bases, with 16 bases sitting between them. CDR3 sequence: CASSLSGLLDNEQFF. DNA of the CDR3: TGTGCCAGCAGCCTTTCGGGACTTTTAGACAATGAGCAGTTCTTC.